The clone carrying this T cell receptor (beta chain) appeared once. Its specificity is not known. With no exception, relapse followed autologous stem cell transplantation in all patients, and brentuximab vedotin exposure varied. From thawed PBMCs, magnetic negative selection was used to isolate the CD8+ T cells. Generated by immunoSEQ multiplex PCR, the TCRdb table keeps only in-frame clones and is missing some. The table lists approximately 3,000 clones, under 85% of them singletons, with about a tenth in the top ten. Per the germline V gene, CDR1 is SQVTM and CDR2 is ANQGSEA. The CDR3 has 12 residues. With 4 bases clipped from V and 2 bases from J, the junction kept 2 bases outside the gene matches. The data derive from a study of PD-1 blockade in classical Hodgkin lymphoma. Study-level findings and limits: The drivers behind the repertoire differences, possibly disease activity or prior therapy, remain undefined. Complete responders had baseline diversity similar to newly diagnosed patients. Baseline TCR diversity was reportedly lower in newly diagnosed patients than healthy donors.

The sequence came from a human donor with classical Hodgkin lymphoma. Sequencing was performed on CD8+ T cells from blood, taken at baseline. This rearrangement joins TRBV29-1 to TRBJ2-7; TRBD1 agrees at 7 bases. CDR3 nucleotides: TGCAGCGTTGTCAGGGGGACCTACGAGCAGTACTTC. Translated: CSVVRGTYEQYF.